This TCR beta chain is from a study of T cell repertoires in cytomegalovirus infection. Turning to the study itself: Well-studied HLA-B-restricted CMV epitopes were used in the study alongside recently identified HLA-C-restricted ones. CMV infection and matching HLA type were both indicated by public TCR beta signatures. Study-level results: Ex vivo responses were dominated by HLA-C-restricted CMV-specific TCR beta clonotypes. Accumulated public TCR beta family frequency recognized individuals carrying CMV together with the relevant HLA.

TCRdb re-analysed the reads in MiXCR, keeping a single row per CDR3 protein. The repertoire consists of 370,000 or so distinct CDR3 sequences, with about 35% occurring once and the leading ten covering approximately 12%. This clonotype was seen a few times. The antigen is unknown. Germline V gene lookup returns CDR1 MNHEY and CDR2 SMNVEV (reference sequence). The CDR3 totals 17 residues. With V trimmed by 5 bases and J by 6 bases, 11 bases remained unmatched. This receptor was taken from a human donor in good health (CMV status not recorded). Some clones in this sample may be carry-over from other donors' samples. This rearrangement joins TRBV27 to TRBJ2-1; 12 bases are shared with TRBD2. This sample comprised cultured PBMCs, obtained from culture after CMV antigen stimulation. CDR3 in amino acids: CASSPRNLAGGPNEQFF. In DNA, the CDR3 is TGTGCCAGCAGTCCTCGAAATCTAGCGGGAGGGCCCAATGAGCAGTTCTTC.